What follows are 30 T cell receptor beta chains derived from one specimen sequenced in a study of blood T cell repertoires in COVID-19. TCRdb keeps only in-frame clones here, not all; method: immunoSEQ multiplex PCR. The sample gives 290,000 or so clones, around 86% of which show up once; around 1.2% is in the top ten. The sequenced sample was peripheral blood. These receptor sequences come from a man between 65 and 80 years old with acute or convalescent COVID-19.

The chain joins TRBV5-1 to TRBJ2-5, with 14 positions matching TRBD2. The CDR3 consists of 18 residues. Germline V lookup: CDR1 SGHRS, CDR2 YFSETQ. With 3 bases clipped from V and 1 base from J, the junction kept 8 bases outside the gene matches. CDR3 nucleotides: TGCGCCAGCAGCTCGGGGACTAGCGGGGGAGGAATCCAAGAGACCCAGTACTTC. Translated: CASSSGTSGGGIQETQYF.

The chain uses TRBV19 and TRBJ1-5; 7 bases are shared with TRBD1. This CDR3 comprises 16 residues. J was trimmed by 3 bases and V by 6 bases; bases with no gene match: 11. From germline, CDR1 is LNHDA and CDR2 SQIVND (reference sequence). The CDR3 protein is CASRSPRTGNNQPQHF. CDR3 DNA: TGTGCCAGTAGATCACCCCGGACAGGAAACAATCAGCCCCAGCATTTT.

This clone was seen just once. The chain links TRBV3-1 (or the pseudogene TRBV3-2) to TRBJ1-5; D is perhaps TRBD1 (6 bases). Germline values: CDR1 LGHDT, CDR2 YNNKEL (reference sequence). The V and J ends lost 4 bases and 0 bases respectively, with 7 bases between them. The CDR3 length is 14 residues. The CDR3 region has the DNA TGTGCCAGCAGCCGGACAGTTAGCAATCAGCCCCAGCATTTT. Encoded protein: CASSRTVSNQPQHF.

The rearrangement uses TRBV9 and TRBJ2-1; the match to TRBD2 covers 10 bases. The germline V gene has CDR1 SGDLS and CDR2 YYNGEE. Trimming removed 4 bases from V and 3 bases from J; junction bases left unmatched: 13. This CDR3 contains 18 residues. In nucleotides, the CDR3 is TGTGCCAGCAGCACCCCGCCCGGGACTAGCGACCTCTACAATGAGCAGTTCTTC. Translating it yields CASSTPPGTSDLYNEQFF.

V usage is TRBV5-1 and J usage is TRBJ2-3; D is perhaps TRBD2 (6 bases). This CDR3 is built from 15 residues. Germline V CDR1 and CDR2: SGHRS, YFSETQ. The V and J ends lost 0 bases and 2 bases respectively, with 10 bases between them. The CDR3 region has the DNA TGCGCCAGCAGCTTGGGGGCGGGATTCACAGATACGCAGTATTTT. Translating it yields CASSLGAGFTDTQYF.

This sequence joins TRBV7-8 and TRBJ1-1; 7 bases match TRBD1. The length of the CDR3 is 13 residues. V trimming: 5 bases; J trimming: 6 bases; junction bases outside the gene matches: 6. The germline V gene encodes CDR1 SGHVS and CDR2 FQNEAQ. Written as DNA, the CDR3 is TGTGCCAGCAGCCCGACAGGGTCGGCTGAAGCTTTCTTT. Translating gives CASSPTGSAEAFF.

The chain links TRBV3-1 (or the pseudogene TRBV3-2) to TRBJ2-3, with TRBD2 matching over 10 bases. From germline, CDR1 is LGHDT and CDR2 YNNKEL (reference sequence). The CDR3 totals 19 residues. The V segment lost 0 bases and the J segment 3 bases; nucleotides outside the gene matches: 12. CDR3 coding DNA: TGTGCCAGCAGCCAAGATCTCTCTAGCGGGGGTAGGAAAACAGATACGCAGTATTTT. Amino acids: CASSQDLSSGGRKTDTQYF.

V gene TRBV19 combines with J gene TRBJ1-5; D remains ambiguous. Germline assignment: CDR1 LNHDA and CDR2 SQIVND (reference sequence). This CDR3 region has 17 residues. Trimming left V 4 bases short and J 0 bases short, with 16 bases between. The chain's CDR3 is CASSTLWGGNSNQPQHF. As DNA, the CDR3 is TGTGCCAGTAGTACCCTTTGGGGAGGAAATAGCAATCAGCCCCAGCATTTT.

This clone has just a few counts. This sequence joins TRBV2 and TRBJ2-5, with TRBD2 matching 13 bases. Germline V gives CDR1 SNHLY, CDR2 FYNNEI. With 5 bases clipped from V and 5 bases from J, the junction kept 2 bases outside the gene matches. The CDR3 covers 14 residues. The CDR3 region is CASSWGLAGETQYF. The CDR3 DNA sequence: TGTGCCAGCAGTTGGGGACTAGCGGGGGAGACCCAGTACTTC.

The chain uses TRBV27 and TRBJ2-2; 11 nucleotides line up with TRBD2. This CDR3 is built from 16 residues. V shed 5 bases and J 6 bases; nucleotides not matched to a gene: 8. The V gene's germline CDR1 is MNHEY and CDR2 SMNVEV (reference sequence). The CDR3 region has the DNA TGTGCCAGCAGTCGAATAGCGGGAGGGGGGTCCGGGGAGCTGTTTTTT. Its translation is CASSRIAGGGSGELFF.

The rearrangement joins TRBV29-1 to TRBJ2-1, with D possibly matching TRBD1 (6 bases). Germline values: CDR1 SQVTM, CDR2 ANQGSEA. The CDR3 runs 21 residues. V was trimmed by 4 bases and J by 5 bases, leaving 36 bases between them. CDR3 region: CSVVYRAWWEGGTLRHNEQFF. CDR3 nucleotide sequence: TGCAGCGTTGTGTATAGGGCATGGTGGGAAGGTGGGACATTACGGCACAATGAGCAGTTCTTC.

The CDR3 spells CASSFAAATSGSYEQYF. The CDR3 DNA reads TGTGCCAGCAGCTTCGCGGCGGCGACTAGCGGTTCCTACGAGCAGTACTTC. The rearrangement uses TRBV7-8 and TRBJ2-7, with 9 bases matching TRBD2. This CDR3 is built from 17 residues. Losses at the gene ends were 3 bases for V and 1 base for J; bases not matched to a gene: 10. The V gene's germline CDR1 is SGHVS and CDR2 FQNEAQ.

The chain is built from TRBV7-2 and TRBJ1-1; D is undetermined. Trimming took 8 bases from V and 1 from J, leaving 20 bases between them. CDR3 length equals 16 residues. CDR1 is SGHTA, CDR2 FQGNSA, per germline. For the CDR3, the DNA is TGTGCCAGCGGAAACACGGCAACAGCTTGGAACACTGAAGCTTTCTTT. Amino acids: CASGNTATAWNTEAFF.

The chain employs TRBV19 and TRBJ2-2; D is unclear. Germline V gene data show CDR1 as LNHDA and CDR2 as SQIVND (reference sequence). The CDR3 is 14 residues long. V was shortened by 0 bases and J by 5 bases, with 7 bases between the two germline ends. CDR3 nucleotide sequence: TGTGCCAGTAGTATAGAGTCATTTACCGGGGAGCTGTTTTTT. This codes for CASSIESFTGELFF.

This clone was picked up a small number of times. The V and J genes are TRBV5-1 and TRBJ1-4; 11 bases match TRBD1. This CDR3 has 14 amino acids. The germline CDR1 and CDR2 sequences are SGHRS and YFSETQ. The V and J ends lost 4 bases and 7 bases, in that order; junction bases with no gene match: 3. The CDR3, as DNA: TGCGCCAGCAGCCAGGGACAGGGGGTTGAAAAACTGTTTTTT. It codes for CASSQGQGVEKLFF.

This chain's CDR3 is CASSKNQGRHTEAFF. The CDR3 region has the DNA TGTGCCAGCTCAAAAAACCAGGGTCGGCACACTGAAGCTTTCTTT. The rearrangement links TRBV18 to TRBJ1-1, with D perhaps matching TRBD1 (5 bases). Germline lookup yields CDR1 KGHSH and CDR2 LQKENI. The V end was cut by 5 bases, the J end by 3 bases, with 16 bases between. There are 15 residues in the CDR3.

The V gene is TRBV10-3, the J gene TRBJ1-6, with 7 bases matching TRBD1. The CDR3 extends over 17 amino acids. The germline CDR1 and CDR2 sequences are ENHRY and SYGVKD. The ends lost 2 bases at V and 7 bases at J; junction bases unmatched: 11. In DNA, the CDR3 is TGTGCCATCAGTGAGAGGAGGGGGCAGCTCGGGAATTCACCCCTCCACTTT. Its protein product is CAISERRGQLGNSPLHF.

The CDR3 sequence: CASSDPGTDTQYF. Written as DNA, the CDR3 is TGCGCCAGCAGTGACCCAGGAACAGATACGCAGTATTTT. This chain connects TRBV10-1 to TRBJ2-3; D not certain. Trimming stripped 3 bases from V and 3 bases from J, with 7 bases between. This CDR3 spans 13 amino acids. CDR1 is WNHNN, CDR2 SYGVQD, per germline (reference sequence).

The rearrangement links TRBV5-1 to TRBJ2-7; 7 bases are a match to TRBD1. The germline CDR1 and CDR2 sequences are SGHRS and YFSETQ. V shed 4 bases, J shed 10 bases, and the junction held 5 bases outside the gene matches. The CDR3 runs to 11 residues. This chain's CDR3 is CASSLDRAQYF. The CDR3 DNA reads TGCGCCAGCAGCCTCGACAGGGCCCAGTACTTC.

The V and J genes are TRBV24-1 and TRBJ1-5, with 8 bases matching TRBD1. The CDR3 runs 14 residues. Germline CDR1 reads KGHDR; CDR2 reads SFDVKD. The ends lost 4 bases at V and 10 bases at J; junction bases unmatched: 8. The CDR3 coding sequence is TGTGCCACCAGTGACCGGGACAGGCTTGGACCCCAGCATTTT. It is translated as CATSDRDRLGPQHF.

The V gene is TRBV19, the J gene TRBJ1-5; a possible D gene is TRBD1 (6 bases). Trimming pared 10 bases from V and 3 bases from J, leaving 19 bases between. Germline assignment: CDR1 LNHDA and CDR2 SQIVND (reference sequence). The length of the CDR3 is 15 residues. CDR3 sequence (DNA): TGTGCCACCCGGCCCAATACAGGGATCAATCAGCCCCAGCATTTT. Its translation is CATRPNTGINQPQHF.

CDR3 amino acids: CASSQSGASYNEQFF. The DNA of the CDR3 is TGTGCCAGTAGTCAAAGCGGGGCCTCCTACAATGAGCAGTTCTTC. This chain connects TRBV19 to TRBJ2-1; TRBD2 aligns across 7 bases. The CDR3 has 15 residues. V lost 5 bases and J lost 0; bases outside the gene matches: 4. In germline, CDR1 is LNHDA, CDR2 SQIVND (reference sequence).

This chain connects TRBV9 to TRBJ2-4, with 11 bases matching TRBD2. Germline V lookup: CDR1 SGDLS, CDR2 YYNGEE. This CDR3 is 16 amino acids long. After removal of 0 bases from V and 6 bases from J, the junction contained 5 bases not matched to a gene. CDR3 protein: CASSVDAGTSGNIQYF. CDR3 nucleotides: TGTGCCAGCAGCGTAGATGCGGGGACTAGCGGAAACATTCAGTACTTC.

The V and J genes are TRBV5-4 and TRBJ1-6, with 10 bases lining up with TRBD1. CDR1 and CDR2 (germline): SGHNT, YYREEE (reference sequence). The CDR3 loop spans 16 amino acids. With 0 bases clipped from V and 7 bases from J, the junction kept 4 bases outside the gene matches. CDR3 protein: CASSLGPGQGNSPLHF. The CDR3 DNA sequence: TGTGCCAGCAGCTTGGGGCCGGGACAGGGGAATTCACCCCTCCACTTT.

Details on this clone: This CDR3 is also generated by other DNA sequences in the sample. The chain is built from TRBV6-5 and TRBJ2-2; no clear D gene. Trimming cost V 2 bases and J 4 bases, with 8 bases left between them. Germline V gives CDR1 MNHEY, CDR2 SVGAGI. The CDR3 has 14 residues. In DNA, the CDR3 is TGTGCCAGCAGTTACGATTCCGGCACCGGGGAGCTGTTTTTT. It codes for CASSYDSGTGELFF.

The chain uses TRBV7-3 and TRBJ2-1; TRBD2 matches 10 bases. The V and J ends lost 5 bases and 7 bases, in that order; junction bases with no gene match: 5. CDR1 SGHTA and CDR2 FQGTGA come from the germline V gene. The CDR3 runs to 14 residues. CDR3: CASSASGGENEQFF. The CDR3 DNA is TGTGCCAGCAGCGCTAGCGGGGGAGAAAATGAGCAGTTCTTC.

The chain is built from TRBV9 and TRBJ2-2; TRBD2 matches 11 bases. Trimming at V came to 3 bases and at J to 5 bases, leaving 6 bases not matched to a gene. The CDR3 length is 16 residues. CDR1 is SGDLS and CDR2 is YYNGEE in the germline V gene. The CDR3 protein is CASSAGLAGITGELFF. The CDR3 DNA is TGTGCCAGCAGCGCCGGACTAGCGGGTATAACCGGGGAGCTGTTTTTT.

The gene calls are TRBV4-2 and TRBJ2-5, with D possibly matching TRBD2 (5 bases). The V and J ends lost 1 base and 5 bases respectively, with 14 bases between them. The CDR3 contains 15 residues. CDR1 LGHNA and CDR2 YNFKEQ come from the germline V gene. The CDR3 DNA sequence: TGTGCCAGCAGCCAAGGATTCGGGGTTAGGGAGACCCAGTACTTC. This sequence encodes CASSQGFGVRETQYF.

V gene TRBV7-2 combines with J gene TRBJ2-1; 11 bases fit TRBD2. The V and J ends lost 4 bases and 4 bases, in that order; junction bases with no gene match: 9. The CDR3 is 17 amino acids. Germline V gene lookup returns CDR1 SGHTA and CDR2 FQGNSA. The CDR3 region has the DNA TGTGCCAGCAGCTCGGGACTAGCGGAAGGGCGGTACAATGAGCAGTTCTTC. Encoded protein: CASSSGLAEGRYNEQFF.

This clone occurred once. The rearrangement uses TRBV10-3 and TRBJ2-2, with 7 bases identical to TRBD2. The germline V gene encodes CDR1 ENHRY and CDR2 SYGVKD. The CDR3 consists of 17 residues. The J segment lost 3 bases and the V segment lost 0 bases, leaving 7 bases of the junction unmatched. The CDR3 is CAISESPPGRDTGELFF. The CDR3 region has the DNA TGTGCCATCAGTGAGTCTCCTCCAGGGAGGGACACCGGGGAGCTGTTTTTT.